Below, 10 T cell receptor beta chains from the same sample are listed, as sequenced in a study of CD4 T cells in relation to SARS-CoV-2 and coronaviruses. Method: immunoSEQ multiplex PCR; TCRdb's copy keeps in-frame clones and lacks some. The table shows approximately 21,000 clones, with roughly 78% occurring only once. Unexposed donor CD4+ T cells date from about 2011-2018, before the COVID-19 pandemic. Isolation of CD4+ T cells took place after about 9 days in culture. No cognate antigen is known for these TCRs. The sample was CD4+ T cells from PBMCs, cultured in vitro. Every receptor here comes from a human donor in good health.

The rearrangement joins TRBV5-5 to TRBJ2-6; weak D call: TRBD1 (6 bases). The CDR3 runs to 17 residues. Trimming stripped 4 bases from V and 3 bases from J, with 17 bases between. Germline-derived CDR1 and CDR2 are SGHKS and YYEKEE (reference sequence). As DNA, the CDR3 is TGTGCCAGCAGCCCACAAAACAGGGCAGATGGGGCCAACGTCCTGACTTTC. Residues: CASSPQNRADGANVLTF.

This chain joins TRBV5-1 and TRBJ2-1; 9 bases align to TRBD2. Germline loops: CDR1 SGHRS, CDR2 YFSETQ. The V segment lost 0 bases and the J segment 4 bases; nucleotides outside the gene matches: 2. The CDR3 has 15 amino acids. This chain's CDR3 is CASSLGLAGYNEQFF. The CDR3 DNA is TGCGCCAGCAGCTTGGGGCTAGCGGGATACAATGAGCAGTTCTTC. The full variable domain, completed using reference TRBV5-1 and TRBJ2-1, is KAGVTQTPRYLIKTRGQQVTLSCSPISGHRSVSWYQQTPGQGLQFLFEYFSETQRNKGNFPGRFSGRQFSNSRSEMNVSTLELGDSALYLCASSLGLAGYNEQFFGPGTRLTVL.

This sequence joins TRBV7-3 and TRBJ1-1; perhaps TRBD1 as D (6 bases). V was cut by 5 bases and J by 1 base, with 11 bases left in between. CDR3 size: 14 residues. Looked up from germline, CDR1 is SGHTA and CDR2 is FQGTGA. CDR3 sequence reads: CASSLGTPNTEAFF. The CDR3 DNA reads as TGTGCCAGCAGCCTTGGGACACCGAACACTGAAGCTTTCTTT.

The CDR3 here is CASSAVAGAFQYF. The DNA of the CDR3 is TGTGCCAGCAGCGCCGTAGCGGGGGCGTTTCAGTACTTC. V and J are TRBV11-2 and TRBJ2-4; TRBD2 agrees at 9 bases. Trimming removed 5 bases from V and 11 bases from J; junction bases left unmatched: 7. Germline CDR1 reads SGHAT; CDR2 reads FQNNGV. The CDR3 runs 13 residues.

This clone was detected once. J is TRBJ2-1 and V is TRBV15; D perhaps matches TRBD2 (5 bases). Trimming left V 0 bases short and J 6 bases short, with 15 bases between. Germline CDR1 and CDR2: LNHNV and YYDKDF (reference sequence). The CDR3 loop spans 16 amino acids. CDR3 nucleotide sequence: TGTGCCACCAGCAGAGATATCGGGGAGATCACCAATGAGCAGTTCTTC. It yields the protein CATSRDIGEITNEQFF.

V gene TRBV29-1 combines with J gene TRBJ2-5; D not certain. There are 13 residues in the CDR3. Per germline, CDR1 SQVTM and CDR2 ANQGSEA. Trimming shortened V by 4 bases and J by 4 bases, and 13 bases separated the two germline ends. The CDR3 sequence is CSVGLVPPETQYF. DNA of the CDR3: TGCAGCGTTGGTCTAGTCCCCCCAGAGACCCAGTACTTC.

The CDR3, as DNA: TGTGCTAGTGGTTCAGGTAGCACAGATACGCAGTATTTT. Translating it yields CASGSGSTDTQYF. V and J are TRBV12-5 and TRBJ2-3; no reliable D call. V lost 4 bases, J lost 0 bases, and 5 bases lay in between. This CDR3 has 13 amino acids. CDR1 LGHNT and CDR2 FRNRAP come from the germline V gene.

CDR3 residues: CASSLQGRGANVLTF. The DNA for the CDR3 is TGTGCCAGCTCACTTCAGGGTCGTGGGGCCAACGTCCTGACTTTC. The rearrangement uses TRBV18 and TRBJ2-6; TRBD1 is a possible D gene (5 bases). V was shortened by 4 bases and J by 3 bases, with 10 bases between the two germline ends. Looked up from germline, CDR1 is KGHSH and CDR2 is LQKENI. The CDR3 runs to 15 residues. The whole variable domain, remainder taken from reference TRBV18 and TRBJ2-6, is NAGVMQNPRHLVRRRGQEARLRCSPMKGHSHVYWYRQLPEEGLKFMVYLQKENIIDESGMPKERFSAEFPKEGPSILRIQQVVRGDSAAYFCASSLQGRGANVLTFGAGSRLTVL.

This chain joins TRBV3-1 (or the pseudogene TRBV3-2) and TRBJ1-3; 8 nucleotides agree with TRBD1. With 1 base clipped from V and 9 bases from J, the junction kept 11 bases outside the gene matches. This CDR3 is 16 amino acids long. Germline V gene sequence: CDR1 LGHDT, CDR2 YNNKEL (reference sequence). The CDR3 protein is CASSQGTGPQLGTIYF. In DNA, the CDR3 is TGTGCCAGCAGCCAAGGGACAGGGCCTCAATTGGGCACCATATATTTT.

The genes are TRBV11-2 and TRBJ2-1; D not certain. CDR3 length: 12 amino acids. The V and J ends lost 4 bases and 10 bases respectively, with 11 bases between them. Germline CDR1 SGHAT, CDR2 FQNNGV. The CDR3 bases are TGTGCCAGCAGCTCCCTAGTTCCCGAGCAGTTCTTC. It translates to CASSSLVPEQFF.